This T cell receptor beta chain was observed in a study of blood T cell repertoires in COVID-19. For the study at large: Samples taken during acute and convalescent COVID-19 were collected in the United States, Italy and Spain. The analysed material was cDNA or gDNA that came from T cells, B-cell-depleted T cells, or PBMCs.

TCRdb keeps only in-frame clones here, not all; method: immunoSEQ multiplex PCR. The sample holds 150,000 to 200,000 clones; about 87% are singletons and the top ten take 0.88%. From germline, CDR1 is MNHEY and CDR2 SVGEGT. The junction had 10 bases not matched to a gene; V was cut back by 6 bases and J by 2 bases. The CDR3 is 16 residues long. The sequence was obtained from a woman in her late teens or twenties who had recovered from COVID-19. Sequencing was done on a sample of peripheral blood. V and J are TRBV6-2 or TRBV6-3 and TRBJ2-3; 8 positions agree with TRBD2. As DNA, the CDR3 is TGTGCCAGCAGCCCCGAGGTAGCGGGGATCACAGATACGCAGTATTTT. Amino acid sequence: CASSPEVAGITDTQYF.